This T cell receptor (beta chain) was recovered during a study of cytomegalovirus exposure and HLA in healthy donors. Background on the study: Out of several hundred genotyped donors, roughly 83% belonged to the Caucasian-associated ancestry cluster. Broader study findings: A later analysis found most CMV-associated TCR beta chains apparently HLA-restricted. Highest at DRB1 and lowest at HLA-C, TCR association rates differed among HLA loci in a later analysis. No immune exposure information besides CMV serostatus was available.

The PCR contained 60 Vbeta and 13 Jbeta primers. Using immunoSEQ multiplex PCR, the repertoire was profiled, and TCRdb retains in-frame clones only, with some absent. Of 150,000 to 200,000 clones listed, approximately 88% are singletons. This clone is a singleton in its sample. Antigen: not known. The V gene's germline CDR1 is SGHVS and CDR2 FQNEAQ. V was clipped by 8 bases and J by 1 base; unmatched bases: 7. The length of the CDR3 is 14 residues. The sequence derives from a woman in her thirties in good health and CMV-seronegative. Sample: PBMCs. The chain employs TRBV7-8 and TRBJ1-1; 7 positions match TRBD1. The CDR3 reads CASSAGGTNTEAFF. The CDR3 nucleotides read TGTGCCAGCTCGGCAGGGGGTACGAACACTGAAGCTTTCTTT.